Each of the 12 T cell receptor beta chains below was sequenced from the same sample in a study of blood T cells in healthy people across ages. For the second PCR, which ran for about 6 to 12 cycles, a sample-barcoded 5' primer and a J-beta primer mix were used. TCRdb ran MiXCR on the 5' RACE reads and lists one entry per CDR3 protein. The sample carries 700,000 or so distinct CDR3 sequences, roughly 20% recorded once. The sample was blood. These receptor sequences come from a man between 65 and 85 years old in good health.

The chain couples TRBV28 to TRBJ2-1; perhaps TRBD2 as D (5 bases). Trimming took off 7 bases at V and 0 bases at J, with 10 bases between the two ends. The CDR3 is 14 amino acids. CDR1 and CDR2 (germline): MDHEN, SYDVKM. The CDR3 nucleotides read TGTGCCAGCAAGGAGGTGAGCTCCTACAATGAGCAGTTCTTC. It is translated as CASKEVSSYNEQFF.

This CDR3 reads CASSQRLAGVNEQFF. The DNA for the CDR3 is TGTGCCAGCAGCCAAAGATTAGCGGGAGTCAATGAGCAGTTCTTC. V is TRBV14 and J is TRBJ2-1, with 9 bases matching TRBD2. Germline assignment: CDR1 SGHDN and CDR2 FVKESK. J was trimmed by 6 bases and V by 2 bases; bases with no gene match: 5. The length of the CDR3 is 15 residues.

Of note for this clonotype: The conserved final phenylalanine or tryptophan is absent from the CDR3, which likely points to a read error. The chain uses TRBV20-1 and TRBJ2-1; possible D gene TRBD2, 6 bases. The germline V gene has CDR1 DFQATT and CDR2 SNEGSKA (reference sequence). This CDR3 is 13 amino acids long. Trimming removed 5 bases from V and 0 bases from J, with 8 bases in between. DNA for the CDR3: TGCAGTGCTGCGGGACTCTCCTACAATGAGCAGTTCTAC. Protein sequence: CSAAGLSYNEQFY.

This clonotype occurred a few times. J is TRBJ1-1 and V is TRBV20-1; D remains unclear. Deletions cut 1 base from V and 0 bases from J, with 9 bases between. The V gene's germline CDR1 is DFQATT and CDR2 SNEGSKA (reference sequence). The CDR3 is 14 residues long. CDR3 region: CSARAGPMNTEAFF. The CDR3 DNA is TGCAGTGCTAGAGCGGGCCCCATGAACACTGAAGCTTTCTTT.

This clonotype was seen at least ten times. The CDR3 sequence: CASSQPGLGQPQHF. The CDR3 DNA reads as TGTGCCAGCAGCCAACCTGGGTTGGGGCAGCCCCAGCATTTT. The rearrangement joins TRBV3-1 to TRBJ1-5; the D is unclear. In germline, CDR1 is LGHDT, CDR2 YNNKEL (reference sequence). The V and J ends lost 2 bases and 7 bases respectively, with 12 bases between them. The CDR3 is made up of 14 amino acids.

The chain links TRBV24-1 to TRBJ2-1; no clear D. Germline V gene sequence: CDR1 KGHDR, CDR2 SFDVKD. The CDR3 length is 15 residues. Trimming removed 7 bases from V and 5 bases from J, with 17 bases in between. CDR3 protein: CATSRPGMGNNEQFF. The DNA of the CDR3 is TGTGCCACCAGCCGTCCTGGCATGGGTAACAATGAGCAGTTCTTC.

CDR3 in DNA: TGTGCCAGCAGTCGAGCCGGGACGGGAGGAAACACCATATATTTT. It codes for CASSRAGTGGNTIYF. The chain employs TRBV12-3 or TRBV12-4 and TRBJ1-3, with a tentative D call TRBD1 (5 bases). The ends were cut back, 5 bases at V and 4 bases at J, with 15 bases in the middle. CDR3 length equals 15 residues.

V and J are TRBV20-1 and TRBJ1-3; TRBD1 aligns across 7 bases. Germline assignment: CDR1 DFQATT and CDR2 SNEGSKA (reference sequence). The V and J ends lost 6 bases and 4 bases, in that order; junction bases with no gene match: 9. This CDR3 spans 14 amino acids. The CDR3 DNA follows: TGCAGTGCCACAACCGGGACAGCCGGAAACACCATATATTTT. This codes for CSATTGTAGNTIYF.

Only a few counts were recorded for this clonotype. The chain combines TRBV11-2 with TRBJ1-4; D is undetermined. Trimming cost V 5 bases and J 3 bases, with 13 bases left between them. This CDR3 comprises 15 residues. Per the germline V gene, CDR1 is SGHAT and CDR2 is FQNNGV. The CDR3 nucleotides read TGTGCCAGCAGCGCACTCGGGCATTCTAATGAAAAACTGTTTTTT. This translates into CASSALGHSNEKLFF.

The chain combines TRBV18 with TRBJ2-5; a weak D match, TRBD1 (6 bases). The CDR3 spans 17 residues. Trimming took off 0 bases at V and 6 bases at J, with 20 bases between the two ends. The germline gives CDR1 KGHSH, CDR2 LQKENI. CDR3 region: CASSPPMLTGSGKTQYF. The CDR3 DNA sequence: TGTGCCAGCTCACCACCTATGCTGACAGGCTCCGGAAAGACCCAGTACTTC.

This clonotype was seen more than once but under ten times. CDR3 bases: TGTGCCAGCAGTGGGACGCAATCCTACGAGCAGTACTTC. Protein sequence: CASSGTQSYEQYF. The rearrangement joins TRBV28 to TRBJ2-5; D possibly matches TRBD1 or TRBD2 (5 bases each). TRBJ2-7 matches the DNA end more closely, so the J call is doubtful. Per germline, CDR1 MDHEN and CDR2 SYDVKM. The length of the CDR3 is 13 residues.

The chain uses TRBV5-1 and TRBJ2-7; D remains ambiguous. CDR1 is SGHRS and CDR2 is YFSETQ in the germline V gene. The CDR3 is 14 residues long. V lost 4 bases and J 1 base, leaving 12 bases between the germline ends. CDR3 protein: CASSLPDGSYEQYF. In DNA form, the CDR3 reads TGCGCCAGCAGCCTCCCCGACGGATCCTACGAGCAGTACTTC.